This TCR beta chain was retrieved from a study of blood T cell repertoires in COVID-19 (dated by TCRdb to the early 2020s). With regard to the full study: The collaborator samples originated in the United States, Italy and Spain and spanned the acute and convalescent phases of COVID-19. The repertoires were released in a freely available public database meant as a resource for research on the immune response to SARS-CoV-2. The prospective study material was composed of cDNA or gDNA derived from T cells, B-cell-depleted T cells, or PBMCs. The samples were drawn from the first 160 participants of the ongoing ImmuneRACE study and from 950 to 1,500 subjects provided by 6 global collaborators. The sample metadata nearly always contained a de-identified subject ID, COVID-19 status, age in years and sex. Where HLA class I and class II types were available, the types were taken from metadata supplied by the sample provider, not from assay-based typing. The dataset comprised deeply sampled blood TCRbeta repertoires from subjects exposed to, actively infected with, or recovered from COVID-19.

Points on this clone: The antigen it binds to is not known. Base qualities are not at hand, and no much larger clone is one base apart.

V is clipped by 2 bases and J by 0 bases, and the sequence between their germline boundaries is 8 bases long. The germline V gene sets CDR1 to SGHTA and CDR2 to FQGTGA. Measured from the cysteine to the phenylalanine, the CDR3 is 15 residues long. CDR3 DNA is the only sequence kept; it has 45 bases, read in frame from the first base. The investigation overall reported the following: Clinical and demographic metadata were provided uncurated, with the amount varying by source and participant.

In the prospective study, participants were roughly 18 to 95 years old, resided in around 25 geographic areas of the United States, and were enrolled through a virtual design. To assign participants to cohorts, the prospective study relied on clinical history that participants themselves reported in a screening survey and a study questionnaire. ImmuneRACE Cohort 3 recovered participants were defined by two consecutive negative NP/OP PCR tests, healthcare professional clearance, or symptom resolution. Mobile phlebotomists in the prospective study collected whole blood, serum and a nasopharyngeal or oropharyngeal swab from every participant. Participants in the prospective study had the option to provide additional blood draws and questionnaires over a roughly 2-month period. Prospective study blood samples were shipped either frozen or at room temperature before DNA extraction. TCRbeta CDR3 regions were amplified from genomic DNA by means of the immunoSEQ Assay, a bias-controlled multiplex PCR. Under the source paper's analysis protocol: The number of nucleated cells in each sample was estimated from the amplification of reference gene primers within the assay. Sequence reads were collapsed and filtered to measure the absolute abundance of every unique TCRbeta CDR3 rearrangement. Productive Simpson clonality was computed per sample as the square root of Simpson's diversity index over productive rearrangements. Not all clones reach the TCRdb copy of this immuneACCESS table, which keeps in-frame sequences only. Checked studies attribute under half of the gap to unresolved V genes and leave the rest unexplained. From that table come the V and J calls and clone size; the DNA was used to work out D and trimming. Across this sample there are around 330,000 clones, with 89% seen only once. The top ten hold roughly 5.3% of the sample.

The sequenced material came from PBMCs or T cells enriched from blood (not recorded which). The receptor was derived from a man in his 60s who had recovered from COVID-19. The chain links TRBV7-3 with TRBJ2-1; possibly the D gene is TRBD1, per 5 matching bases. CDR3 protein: CASSLQGGSYNEQFF. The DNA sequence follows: TGTGCCAGCAGCTTACAGGGTGGCTCCTACAATGAGCAGTTCTTC.